This TCR beta chain appears in the sequencing data of a study of shared clonotypes between healthy human individuals. Notes on the study in general: The sharing of 5% to 6.5% of naive CD4 clonotypes was seen across several donors. Naive subsets usually exceeded memory subsets in estimated richness.

Comment on this clone: Its antigen remains unknown.

CD8 cells regarded as naive lacked CD45RO, were positively chosen for CCR7, and omitted terminally differentiated effector memory CD45RA+ cells. Sorted-subset replicate PCR reactions contained roughly 210 ng DNA, corresponding to approximately 30,000 T cell genomes. Profiled with immunoSEQ multiplex PCR; TCRdb holds only in-frame clones, not every one. The repertoire holds around 600,000 clones, with about 95% as singletons. The CDR3 loop spans 13 amino acids. The V segment lost 3 bases and the J segment 6 bases; nucleotides outside the gene matches: 5. Looked up from germline, CDR1 is MNHEY and CDR2 is SMNVEV (reference sequence).

The source material was naive CD8+ T cells sorted from blood. The chain combines TRBV27 with TRBJ2-7, with TRBD1 matching 7 bases. The TCR comes from a woman aged 25-40 years in good health. The CDR3 region is CASSFYRGGEQYF. CDR3 DNA sequence: TGTGCCAGCAGTTTTTACAGGGGTGGCGAGCAGTACTTC.